The 5 T cell receptor beta chains presented below share a single source sample, sequenced in a study of cytomegalovirus exposure and HLA in healthy donors. PCR primers comprised 60 Vbeta and 13 Jbeta primers. Data came from immunoSEQ multiplex PCR; TCRdb stores just in-frame clones and leaves some out. The table records about 120,000 clones, 80% to 85% of them present only once. Sequenced input: PBMCs. The source is a young man in good health and CMV-seronegative.

CDR3 loop: CASSRQGYNQPQHF. The CDR3 DNA follows: TGTGCCAGTAGTAGACAGGGATACAATCAGCCCCAGCATTTT. V and J are TRBV19 and TRBJ1-5, with 7 bases matching TRBD1. This CDR3 is 14 amino acids long. J was trimmed by 3 bases and V by 4 bases; bases with no gene match: 3. CDR1 is LNHDA, CDR2 SQIVND, per germline (reference sequence).

The CDR3 region has the DNA TGTGCCAGCAGTTTAAGGCTAGCGGGGACCTACGAGCAGTACTTC. It yields the protein CASSLRLAGTYEQYF. The chain links TRBV27 to TRBJ2-7; 9 positions agree with TRBD2. Germline CDR1 is MNHEY and CDR2 is SMNVEV (reference sequence). CDR3 length equals 15 residues. Trimming removed 2 bases from V and 2 bases from J; junction bases left unmatched: 4.

The table lists this clone with a count of one. CDR3 in amino acids: CASSSLAGRTDTQYF. The CDR3 nucleotides read TGTGCCAGCAGCTCACTAGCGGGGAGAACAGATACGCAGTATTTT. The rearrangement uses TRBV6-5 and TRBJ2-3; the match to TRBD2 covers 10 bases. Per germline, CDR1 MNHEY and CDR2 SVGAGI. There are 15 residues in the CDR3. The junction had 6 bases not matched to a gene; V was cut back by 6 bases and J by 3 bases.

The chain joins TRBV23-1 to TRBJ2-3; 9 bases fit TRBD1. TRBV23-1 is flagged as an ORF with uncertain function. Unmatched junction bases numbered 13, after V lost 7 bases and J lost 2 bases. This CDR3 has 17 amino acids. CDR3 protein: CASTKQGALLFTDTQYF. In DNA, the CDR3 is TGCGCCAGCACTAAACAGGGGGCCCTCCTTTTCACAGATACGCAGTATTTT.

The V and J genes are TRBV19 and TRBJ1-5; no firm D call. Trimming took 5 bases from V and 3 from J, leaving 14 bases between them. The germline CDR1 and CDR2 sequences are LNHDA and SQIVND (reference sequence). The CDR3 extends over 15 amino acids. The CDR3 DNA is TGTGCCAGTAGTCTCCTCCCCAGGTACAATCAGCCCCAGCATTTT. Protein sequence: CASSLLPRYNQPQHF.